One and the same sample provided the 20 T cell receptor beta chains below, sequenced in a study of T cells expressing NK-cell markers. One entry per CDR3 protein, without DNA, is what TCRdb gives after re-calling the 5' RACE reads. Recorded for this sample: 550,000 to 600,000 distinct CDR3 sequences. Sample: blood T cells: a sorted CD56 or NKG2C T cell subset, CD4+ or CD8+ T cells, or bulk PBMC T cells (not recorded which). These receptor sequences come from a man aged 18 to 29 in good health.

This chain connects TRBV4-3 to TRBJ2-3; TCRdb gives TRBD2 as the D gene, but with no DNA this cannot be confirmed. The germline V gene encodes CDR1 LGHNA and CDR2 YSLEER. The CDR3 is 17 amino acids. The CDR3: CASSQDGASGRQYTQYF.

The chain couples TRBV27 to TRBJ2-5; TCRdb names TRBD1, which stays unverified in the absence of DNA. CDR1 and CDR2 (germline): MNHEY, SMNVEV (reference sequence). This CDR3 spans 13 amino acids. The CDR3 loop reads CASGAGVWETQYF.

J is TRBJ2-2 and V is TRBV6-2 or TRBV6-3. The CDR3 spans 12 residues. Per germline, CDR1 MNHEY and CDR2 SVGEGT. CDR3 sequence reads: CASSWRGGELFF.

This chain joins TRBV27 and TRBJ2-2; TCRdb's assignment of TRBD2 cannot be checked, as there is no DNA. Looked up from germline, CDR1 is MNHEY and CDR2 is SMNVEV (reference sequence). This CDR3 spans 14 amino acids. The chain's CDR3 is CASSPFQGPGELFF.

V is TRBV6-2 or TRBV6-3 and J is TRBJ2-7; as DNA is missing, the TRBD1 call by TCRdb cannot be tested. Germline lookup yields CDR1 MNHEY and CDR2 SVGEGT. This CDR3 comprises 13 residues. Here the CDR3 reads CASSKGNRDEQYF.

This chain links TRBV12-3 or TRBV12-4 with TRBJ2-1; the TCRdb D gene call, TRBD1, has no DNA to confirm it. The CDR3 extends over 15 amino acids. Here the CDR3 reads CASSSGLGEWGEQFF.

The chain is built from TRBV5-1 and TRBJ2-7; the D gene TCRdb calls, TRBD1, cannot be checked with no DNA. Germline V gene lookup returns CDR1 SGHRS and CDR2 YFSETQ. This CDR3 spans 13 amino acids. The CDR3: CASIRTGTYEQYF. The full variable domain, in which reference TRBV5-1 and TRBJ2-7 provide the parts outside the CDR3, is KAGVTQTPRYLIKTRGQQVTLSCSPISGHRSVSWYQQTPGQGLQFLFEYFSETQRNKGNFPGRFSGRQFSNSRSEMNVSTLELGDSALYLCASIRTGTYEQYFGPGTRLTVT.

The V and J genes are TRBV7-9 and TRBJ2-5; as DNA is missing, the TRBD2 call by TCRdb cannot be tested. The CDR3 sequence is 16 residues long. The germline CDR1 and CDR2 sequences are SEHNR and FQNEAQ (reference sequence). CDR3 loop: CASSLVSSGKQETQYF.

V gene TRBV2 combines with J gene TRBJ2-1; TCRdb gives TRBD1 as the D gene, but with no DNA this cannot be confirmed. This CDR3 region has 16 residues. Germline CDR1 and CDR2: SNHLY and FYNNEI. CDR3 loop: CASSGSIWDAPPQQFF. The full variable domain, rest sourced from reference TRBV2 and TRBJ2-1, is EPEVTQTPSHQVTQMGQEVILRCVPISNHLYFYWYRQILGQKVEFLVSFYNNEISEKSEIFDDQFSVERPDGSNFTLKIRSTKLEDSAMYFCASSGSIWDAPPQQFFGPGTRLTVL.

The rearrangement joins TRBV24-1 to TRBJ2-1; TCRdb designates TRBD2, a call that cannot be tested without DNA. The CDR3 contains 13 residues. Germline V CDR1 and CDR2: KGHDR, SFDVKD. CDR3 region: CATSYRELGEQFF.

This rearrangement joins TRBV7-9 to TRBJ2-6; the D call of TRBD1 rests on TCRdb alone, since no DNA is present to check it. The CDR3 spans 14 residues. The germline gives CDR1 SEHNR, CDR2 FQNEAQ (reference sequence). Here the CDR3 reads CASTPLSGANVLTF.

The gene calls are TRBV11-3 and TRBJ2-4; TCRdb indicates TRBD2, and absent DNA this call remains unverified. Germline V gene sequence: CDR1 SGHNT, CDR2 YENEEA. There are 15 residues in the CDR3. CDR3 protein: CASSPRIGGENIQYF.

V and J are TRBV7-9 and TRBJ2-4; TCRdb's D call, TRBD1, is unchecked because there is no DNA. This CDR3 has 14 residues. From germline, CDR1 is SEHNR and CDR2 FQNEAQ (reference sequence). The CDR3 region is CASSLVPGQNIQYF.

The rearrangement links TRBV27 to TRBJ2-7; TCRdb gives TRBD1 as the D gene, but with no DNA this cannot be confirmed. Germline lookup yields CDR1 MNHEY and CDR2 SMNVEV (reference sequence). The CDR3 is 15 amino acids. The CDR3 sequence: CASRMGAESSYEQYF.

The chain uses TRBV6-1 and TRBJ1-4; the D gene TCRdb calls, TRBD1, cannot be checked with no DNA. Looked up from germline, CDR1 is MNHNS and CDR2 is SASEGT. The CDR3 is made up of 14 amino acids. The CDR3: CASGKGQGAEKLFF.

The V call is TRBV20-1, the J call TRBJ2-5; the TCRdb D gene call, TRBD2, has no DNA to confirm it. CDR1 and CDR2 from the germline V gene are DFQATT and SNEGSKA (reference sequence). This CDR3 has 12 amino acids. The CDR3 here is CSAMDGRETQYF.

This chain joins TRBV7-2 and TRBJ2-7; TCRdb reports TRBD2, a call that lacks DNA to check it against. CDR1 and CDR2 from the germline V gene are SGHTA and FQGNSA. The CDR3 contains 14 residues. CDR3 amino acids: CASSTGTSVSEQYF.

The chain joins TRBV15 to TRBJ2-7; TCRdb lists TRBD1, though no DNA is available to test this call. Germline V lookup: CDR1 LNHNV, CDR2 YYDKDF (reference sequence). The CDR3 contains 17 residues. This CDR3 reads CATSRDKGAGDTYEQYF.

This chain connects TRBV6-2 or TRBV6-3 to TRBJ2-6. Germline V gives CDR1 MNHEY, CDR2 SVGEGT. This CDR3 has 16 residues. The CDR3: CASSPRAGSGANVLTF.

The V call is TRBV12-3 or TRBV12-4, the J call TRBJ2-1; lacking DNA, the TRBD2 call made by TCRdb goes unchecked. CDR3 length equals 14 residues. CDR3 loop: CARSVGLAIHEQFF.